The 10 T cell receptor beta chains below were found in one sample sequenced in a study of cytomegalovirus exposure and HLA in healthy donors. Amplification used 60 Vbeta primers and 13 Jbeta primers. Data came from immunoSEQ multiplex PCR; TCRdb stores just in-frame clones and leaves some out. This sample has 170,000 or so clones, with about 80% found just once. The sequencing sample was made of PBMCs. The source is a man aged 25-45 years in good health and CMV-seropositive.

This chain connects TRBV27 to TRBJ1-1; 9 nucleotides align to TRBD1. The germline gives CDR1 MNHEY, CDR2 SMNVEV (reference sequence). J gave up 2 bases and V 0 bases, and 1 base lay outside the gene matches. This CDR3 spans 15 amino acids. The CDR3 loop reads CASSLSDRGNTEAFF. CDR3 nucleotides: TGTGCCAGCAGTTTATCGGACAGGGGCAACACTGAAGCTTTCTTT.

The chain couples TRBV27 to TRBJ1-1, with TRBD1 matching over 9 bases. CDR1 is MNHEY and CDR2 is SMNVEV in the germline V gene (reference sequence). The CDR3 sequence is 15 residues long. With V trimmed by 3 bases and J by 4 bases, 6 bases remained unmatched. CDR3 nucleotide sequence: TGTGCCAGCAGTTTCGCGACAGGGGGGGGCACTGAAGCTTTCTTT. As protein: CASSFATGGGTEAFF.

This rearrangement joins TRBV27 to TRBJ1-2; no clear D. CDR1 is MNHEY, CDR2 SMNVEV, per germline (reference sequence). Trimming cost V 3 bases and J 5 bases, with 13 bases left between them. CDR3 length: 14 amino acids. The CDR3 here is CASSLSAASYGYTF. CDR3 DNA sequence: TGTGCCAGCAGTTTGTCGGCGGCGTCGTATGGCTACACCTTC.

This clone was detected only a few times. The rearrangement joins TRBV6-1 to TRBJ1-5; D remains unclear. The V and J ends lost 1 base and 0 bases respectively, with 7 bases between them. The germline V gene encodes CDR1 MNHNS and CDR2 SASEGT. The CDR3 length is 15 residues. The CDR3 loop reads CASSEGQLSNQPQHF. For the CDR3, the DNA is TGTGCCAGCAGTGAAGGACAACTTAGCAATCAGCCCCAGCATTTT.

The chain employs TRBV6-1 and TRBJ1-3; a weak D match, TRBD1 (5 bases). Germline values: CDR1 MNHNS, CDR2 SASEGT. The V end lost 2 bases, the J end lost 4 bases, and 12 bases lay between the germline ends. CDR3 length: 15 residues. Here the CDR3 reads CASSEQGQGGNTIYF. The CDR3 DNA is TGTGCCAGCAGTGAACAGGGTCAGGGCGGAAACACCATATATTTT.

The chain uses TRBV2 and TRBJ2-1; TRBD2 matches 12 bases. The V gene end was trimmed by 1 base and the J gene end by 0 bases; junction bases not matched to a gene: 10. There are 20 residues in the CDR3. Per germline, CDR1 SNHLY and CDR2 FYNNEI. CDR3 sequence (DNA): TGTGCCAGCAGTGAAGTAGGTGCTAGCGGGAGGGCCGCCTCCTACAATGAGCAGTTCTTC. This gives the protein CASSEVGASGRAASYNEQFF.

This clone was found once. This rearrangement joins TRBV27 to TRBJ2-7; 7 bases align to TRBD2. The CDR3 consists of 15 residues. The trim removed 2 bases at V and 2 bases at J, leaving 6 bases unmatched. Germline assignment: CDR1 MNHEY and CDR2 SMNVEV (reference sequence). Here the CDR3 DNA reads TGTGCCAGCAGTTTAGGGTCTAGCGGCACCTACGAGCAGTACTTC. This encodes CASSLGSSGTYEQYF.

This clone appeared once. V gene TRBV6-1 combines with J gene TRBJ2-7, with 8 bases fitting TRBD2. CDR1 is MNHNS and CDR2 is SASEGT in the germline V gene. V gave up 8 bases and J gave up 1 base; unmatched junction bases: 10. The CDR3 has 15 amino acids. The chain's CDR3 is CASHPLTSESYEQYF. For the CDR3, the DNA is TGTGCCAGCCATCCCCTGACTAGCGAGTCCTACGAGCAGTACTTC.

CDR3 sequence (DNA): TGTGCCTGGAGTGGAGGGTTACGGGAGGGCGGTGAGCAGTTCTTC. Its translation is CAWSGGLREGGEQFF. The chain joins TRBV30 to TRBJ2-1; 8 nucleotides agree with TRBD2. The CDR3 extends over 15 amino acids. CDR1 is GTSNPN, CDR2 SVGIG, per germline (reference sequence). Trimming cost V 1 base and J 9 bases; bases outside gene matches: 11. Full variable domain (remainder filled in from reference TRBV30 and TRBJ2-1): SQTIHQWPATLVQPVGSPLSLECTVEGTSNPNLYWYRQAAGRGLQLLFYSVGIGQISSEVPQNLSASRPQDRQFILSSKKLLLSDSGFYLCAWSGGLREGGEQFFGPGTRLTVL.

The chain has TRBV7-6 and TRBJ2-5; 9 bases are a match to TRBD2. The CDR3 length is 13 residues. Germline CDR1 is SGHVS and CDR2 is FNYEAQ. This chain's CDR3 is CAIGTSYQETQYF. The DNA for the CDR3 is TGTGCGATAGGGACTAGCTACCAAGAGACCCAGTACTTC.